This entry concerns a single T cell receptor (beta chain). The CDR3 is 18 residues long. Trimming took 3 bases from V and 7 from J; bases not matched to a gene: 18. Germline V gives CDR1 MDHEN, CDR2 SYDVKM. In the study's own analysis: Reference gene primer amplification gave nucleated cell count estimates. Clones were read by immunoSEQ multiplex PCR, and TCRdb kept only the in-frame ones, dropping some. V, J and clone size were drawn from that table, and D and trimming were deduced from the DNA. The repertoire holds under 300,000 clones, around 90% seen once, with about 6% in the top ten. In terms of age and location, participants ranged from roughly 18 to 95 years and lived in approximately 26 US areas. The source of the sample is a study of blood T cell repertoires in COVID-19. The overall study: Researchers got acute and convalescent COVID-19 samples from the United States, Italy and Spain. The analysed material was cDNA or gDNA that came from T cells, B-cell-depleted T cells, or PBMCs.

The TCR was taken from a young woman with acute COVID-19. The rearrangement joins TRBV28 to TRBJ1-2; 9 bases align to TRBD1. Sequencing was done on a sample of PBMCs or T cells enriched from blood (not recorded which). In DNA form, the CDR3 reads TGTGCCAGCAGTTTGGGTCCCCGACAGGGGGGCCAGTCGGGTGGCTACACCTTC. Its protein is CASSLGPRQGGQSGGYTF.